This T cell receptor beta chain was identified during a study of blood T cell repertoires in COVID-19. Germline CDR1 and CDR2: LGHNA and YSLEER. V was trimmed by 4 bases and J by 3 bases, leaving 16 bases between them. CDR3 size: 15 residues. Sequencing was performed with immunoSEQ multiplex PCR; in TCRdb, only in-frame clones are kept and a portion is missing. The profile covers 45,000 to 50,000 clones, with 75% to 85% appearing a single time and under 8.5% taken by the ten largest. The sequence was collected from a man older than 75 in a cohort sampled during active COVID-19. The rearrangement uses TRBV4-3 and TRBJ2-7; D may be TRBD1 (6 bases). The sequenced material came from peripheral blood. CDR3 bases: TGCGCCAGCAGCCCCTCCCAGGGGTCCAACTACGAGCAGTACTTC. Its translation is CASSPSQGSNYEQYF.